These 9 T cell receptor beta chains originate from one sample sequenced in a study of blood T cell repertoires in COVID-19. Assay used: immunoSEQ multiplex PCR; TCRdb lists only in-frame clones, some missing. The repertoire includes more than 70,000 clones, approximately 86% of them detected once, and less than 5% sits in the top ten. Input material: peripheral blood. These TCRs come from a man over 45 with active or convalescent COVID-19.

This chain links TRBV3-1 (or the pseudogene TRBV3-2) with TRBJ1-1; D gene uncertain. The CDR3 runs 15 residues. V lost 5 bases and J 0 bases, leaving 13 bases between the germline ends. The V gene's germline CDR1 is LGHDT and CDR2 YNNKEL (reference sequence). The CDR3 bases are TGTGCCAGCAGCTTGGGCAGCTTCATGAACACTGAAGCTTTCTTT. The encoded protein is CASSLGSFMNTEAFF.

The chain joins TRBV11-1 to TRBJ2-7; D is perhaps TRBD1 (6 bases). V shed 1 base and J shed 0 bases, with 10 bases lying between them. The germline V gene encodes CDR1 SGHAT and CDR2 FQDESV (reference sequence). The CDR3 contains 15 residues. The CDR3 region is CASSLGTEVSYEQYF. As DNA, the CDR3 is TGTGCCAGCAGCTTAGGGACAGAGGTCTCCTACGAGCAGTACTTC. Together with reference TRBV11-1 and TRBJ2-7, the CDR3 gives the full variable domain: EAEVAQSPRYKITEKSQAVAFWCDPISGHATLYWYRQILGQGPELLVQFQDESVVDDSQLPKDRFSAERLKGVDSTLKIQPAELGDSAMYLCASSLGTEVSYEQYFGPGTRLTVT.

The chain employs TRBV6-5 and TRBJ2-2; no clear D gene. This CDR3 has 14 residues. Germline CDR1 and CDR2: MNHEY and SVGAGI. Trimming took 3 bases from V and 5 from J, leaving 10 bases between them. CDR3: CASSYPGMTGELFF. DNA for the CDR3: TGTGCCAGCAGTTATCCGGGTATGACCGGGGAGCTGTTTTTT.

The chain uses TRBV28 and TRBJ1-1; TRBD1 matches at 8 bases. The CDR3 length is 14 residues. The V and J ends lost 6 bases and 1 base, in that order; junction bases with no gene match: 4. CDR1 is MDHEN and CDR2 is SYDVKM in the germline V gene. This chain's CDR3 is CASRHRGANTEAFF. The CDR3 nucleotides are TGTGCCAGCAGGCACAGGGGGGCGAACACTGAAGCTTTCTTT.

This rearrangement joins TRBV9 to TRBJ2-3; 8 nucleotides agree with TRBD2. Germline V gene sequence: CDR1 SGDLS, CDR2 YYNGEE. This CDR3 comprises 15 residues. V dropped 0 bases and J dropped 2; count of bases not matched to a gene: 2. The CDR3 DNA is TGTGCCAGCAGCGTAGTTAGCGGGGCCACAGATACGCAGTATTTT. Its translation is CASSVVSGATDTQYF.

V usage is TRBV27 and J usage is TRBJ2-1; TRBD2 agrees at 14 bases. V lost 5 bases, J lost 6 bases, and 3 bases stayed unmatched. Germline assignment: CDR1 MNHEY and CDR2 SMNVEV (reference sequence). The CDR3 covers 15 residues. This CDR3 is CASSVGTSGGNEQFF. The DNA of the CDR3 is TGTGCCAGCAGTGTAGGGACTAGCGGGGGCAATGAGCAGTTCTTC.

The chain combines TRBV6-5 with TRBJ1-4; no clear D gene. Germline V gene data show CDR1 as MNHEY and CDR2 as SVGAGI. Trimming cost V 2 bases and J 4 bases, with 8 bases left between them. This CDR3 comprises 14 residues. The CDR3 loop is CASSYAEVNEKLFF. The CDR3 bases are TGTGCCAGCAGTTACGCTGAGGTTAATGAAAAACTGTTTTTT.

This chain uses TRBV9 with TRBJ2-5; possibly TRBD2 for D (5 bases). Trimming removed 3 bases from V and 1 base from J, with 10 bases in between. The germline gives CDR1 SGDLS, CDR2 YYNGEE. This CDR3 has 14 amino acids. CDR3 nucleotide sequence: TGTGCCAGCAGCGCCAGCGGCTTCCAAGAGACCCAGTACTTC. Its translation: CASSASGFQETQYF.

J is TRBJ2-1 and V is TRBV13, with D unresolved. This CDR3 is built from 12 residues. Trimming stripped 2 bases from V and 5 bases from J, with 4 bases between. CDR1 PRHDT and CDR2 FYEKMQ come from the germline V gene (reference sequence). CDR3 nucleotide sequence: TGTGCCAGCAGCTTAATAAACAATGAGCAGTTCTTC. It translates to CASSLINNEQFF.